Below, 2 T cell receptor beta chains from the same sample are listed, as sequenced in a study of T cells in Graves' hyperthyroidism and ophthalmopathy. Amplification yielded TCR beta CDR3 regions, with RNA transcripts as the source. HTBI primers were employed in a first-round RT-PCR of the TCR CDR3. TCRdb analysed the multiplex PCR reads with MiXCR anew, one entry per CDR3 protein. The repertoire holds a few hundred thousand distinct CDR3 sequences, with about a sixth as singletons. The specimen was blood. Every receptor here comes from a woman aged 40 to 50 with Graves' ophthalmopathy.

This clonotype was counted many times. The chain joins TRBV24-1 to TRBJ2-3; the D is unclear. Between the trimmed V and J ends, which lost 6 bases and 0 bases, there was a span of 12 bases. The CDR3 sequence is 15 residues long. CDR1 KGHDR and CDR2 SFDVKD come from the germline V gene. CDR3 DNA sequence: TGTGCCACCAGTAATATGGCGGCTAGCACAGATACGCAGTATTTT. Its translation is CATSNMAASTDTQYF.

This clonotype was counted at least ten times. This rearrangement joins TRBV29-1 to TRBJ1-1; D is undetermined. This CDR3 has 12 residues. V was pared by 8 bases and J by 0 bases, with 10 bases between. Germline V gene data show CDR1 as SQVTM and CDR2 as ANQGSEA. DNA for the CDR3: TGCAGCCCACCGGTCATGAACACTGAAGCTTTCTTT. It specifies CSPPVMNTEAFF.